This record covers a single TCR beta chain. Germline values: CDR1 MDHEN, CDR2 SYDVKM. This CDR3 has 16 amino acids. V lost 4 bases, J lost 2 bases, and 16 bases lay in between. This entry comes from a study of cytomegalovirus exposure and HLA in healthy donors. Study-wide background: Genotyping of roughly 400 donors showed that around 86% belonged to the Caucasian-associated ancestry cluster.

PCR amplification relied on 60 Vbeta primers (plus 13 Jbeta primers). TCRdb's copy holds only in-frame clones and misses some; the assay was immunoSEQ multiplex PCR. The sample has roughly 100,000 clones, over 65% seen once. Sequences were obtained from PBMCs. The genes are TRBV28 and TRBJ2-3; D might be TRBD1 (6 bases). The sequence came from a man aged 35 to 55 in good health and CMV-seropositive. The CDR3: CASSSPSGGPTDTQYF. CDR3 DNA sequence: TGTGCCAGCAGTTCCCCAAGTGGGGGCCCCACAGATACGCAGTATTTT.